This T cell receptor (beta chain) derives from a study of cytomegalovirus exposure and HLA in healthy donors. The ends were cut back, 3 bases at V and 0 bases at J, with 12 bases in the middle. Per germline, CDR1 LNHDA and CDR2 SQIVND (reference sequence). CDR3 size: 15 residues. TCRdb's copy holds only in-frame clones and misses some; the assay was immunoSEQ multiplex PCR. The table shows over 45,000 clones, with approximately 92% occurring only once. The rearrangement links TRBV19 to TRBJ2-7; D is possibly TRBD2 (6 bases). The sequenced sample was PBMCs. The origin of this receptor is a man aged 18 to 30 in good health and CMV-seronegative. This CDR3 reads CASSIGTPSSYEQYF. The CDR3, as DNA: TGTGCCAGTAGTATCGGGACTCCTAGCTCCTACGAGCAGTACTTC.